This T cell receptor (beta chain) was recorded in a study of cytomegalovirus exposure and HLA in healthy donors. Profiled with immunoSEQ multiplex PCR; TCRdb holds only in-frame clones, not every one. The table has approximately 260,000 clones, about 86% seen once. CDR3 length: 15 residues. Germline V gene sequence: CDR1 SGHTS, CDR2 YDEGEE. V was pared by 1 base and J by 0 bases, with 10 bases between. Study-level results: Researchers counted 180 or so TCR beta chains as cytomegalovirus-associated. Reports credit the classifier with highly specific, highly sensitive diagnosis of cytomegalovirus status.

For this clone: Antigen unknown.

The specimen sequenced was PBMCs. The sequence was obtained from a woman under 30 in good health and CMV-seronegative. This chain links TRBV5-8 with TRBJ1-2; D remains unclear. The CDR3 bases are TGTGCCAGCAGCTTGTTGCAGGCCACTAACTATGGCTACACCTTC. Translation gives CASSLLQATNYGYTF. The whole variable domain, remainder taken from reference TRBV5-8 and TRBJ1-2, is EAGVTQSPTHLIKTRGQQATLRCSPISGHTSVYWYQQALGLGLQFLLWYDEGEERNRGNFPPRFSGRQFPNYSSELNVNALELEDSALYLCASSLLQATNYGYTFGSGTRLTVV.